Listed below are T cell receptor beta chains from one sample, sequenced in a study of cytomegalovirus exposure and HLA in healthy donors. Measured with immunoSEQ multiplex PCR; TCRdb has only the in-frame clones, and not every one. The sample lists 200,000 or so clones, about 86% occurring once. Sequencing was performed on PBMCs. The origin of the receptors is a woman between 18 and 30 years old in good health and CMV-seronegative. Each CDR3 is given with its conserved first and last residue. The D gene is left open where the match is weak. A clone size is listed for some rows: how often the clone was seen (once, few, many), or a class if it is expanded.

j_gene: TRBJ2-2; d_gene: NA; len: 14; abundance: NA; v_gene: TRBV4-1; CDR3aa: CASSQDPPAGELFF; CDR3nt: TGCGCCAGCAGCCAAGATCCCCCCGCCGGGGAGCTGTTTTTT
j_gene: TRBJ1-5; d_gene: NA; len: 13; abundance: once; v_gene: TRBV5-1; CDR3aa: CASSLGERQPQHF; CDR3nt: TGCGCCAGCAGCTTGGGGGAGCGGCAGCCCCAGCATTTT
j_gene: TRBJ2-7; d_gene: NA; len: 11; abundance: NA; v_gene: TRBV20-1; CDR3aa: CSASQDLEQYF; CDR3nt: TGCAGTGCTAGTCAGGATCTCGAGCAGTACTTC
j_gene: TRBJ1-1; d_gene: NA; len: 15; abundance: NA; v_gene: TRBV28; CDR3aa: CASSAWRDLNTEAFF; CDR3nt: TGTGCCAGCAGTGCATGGAGGGATTTGAACACTGAAGCTTTCTTT
j_gene: TRBJ2-5; d_gene: NA; len: 13; abundance: NA; v_gene: TRBV2; CDR3aa: CASSEGIQETQYF; CDR3nt: TGTGCCAGCAGTGAAGGTATCCAAGAGACCCAGTACTTC
j_gene: TRBJ1-1; d_gene: NA; len: 14; abundance: NA; v_gene: TRBV15; CDR3aa: CATSRDGAETEAFF; CDR3nt: TGTGCCACCAGCAGAGATGGGGCAGAGACTGAAGCTTTCTTT
j_gene: TRBJ2-7; d_gene: TRBD1; len: 15; abundance: NA; v_gene: TRBV5-4; CDR3aa: CASSPGTGVFYEQYF; CDR3nt: TGTGCCAGCAGCCCCGGGACAGGGGTATTCTACGAGCAGTACTTC
j_gene: TRBJ2-3; d_gene: NA; len: 17; abundance: NA; v_gene: TRBV30; CDR3aa: CAWSLSRTASSTDTQYF; CDR3nt: TGTGCCTGGAGCCTATCCCGGACAGCTTCCTCCACAGATACGCAGTATTTT
j_gene: TRBJ2-3; d_gene: NA; len: 15; abundance: NA; v_gene: TRBV6-5; CDR3aa: CASSPQGPRPDTQYF; CDR3nt: TGTGCCAGCAGCCCACAGGGACCACGGCCAGATACGCAGTATTTT
j_gene: TRBJ2-1; d_gene: NA; len: 13; abundance: NA; v_gene: TRBV19; CDR3aa: CASSRGSYNEQFF; CDR3nt: TGTGCCAGTAGCAGGGGCTCCTACAATGAGCAGTTCTTC
j_gene: TRBJ2-7; d_gene: TRBD1; len: 16; abundance: NA; v_gene: TRBV9; CDR3aa: CASSVGTGGSPYEQYF; CDR3nt: TGTGCCAGCAGCGTAGGAACAGGGGGCTCCCCCTACGAGCAGTACTTC
j_gene: TRBJ2-1; d_gene: NA; len: 14; abundance: NA; v_gene: TRBV5-1; CDR3aa: CASSLDGSAHEQFF; CDR3nt: TGCGCCAGCAGCTTGGACGGGAGTGCGCATGAGCAGTTCTTC
j_gene: TRBJ1-5; d_gene: NA; len: 15; abundance: NA; v_gene: TRBV7-6; CDR3aa: CASSLGPYSNQPQHF; CDR3nt: TGTGCCAGCAGCTTAGGTCCTTATAGCAATCAGCCCCAGCATTTT
j_gene: TRBJ2-1; d_gene: TRBD2; len: 17; abundance: NA; v_gene: TRBV2; CDR3aa: CASSGDRSLAGYNEQFF; CDR3nt: TGTGCCAGCAGTGGCGACCGCTCACTAGCGGGGTACAATGAGCAGTTCTTC
j_gene: TRBJ2-7; d_gene: NA; len: 13; abundance: once; v_gene: TRBV6-1; CDR3aa: CASSEARPYEQYF; CDR3nt: TGTGCCAGCAGTGAAGCGCGGCCCTACGAGCAGTACTTC
j_gene: TRBJ2-7; d_gene: TRBD2; len: 11; abundance: NA; v_gene: TRBV7-9; CDR3aa: CASSPGGEQYF; CDR3nt: TGTGCCAGCAGCCCGGGAGGCGAGCAGTACTTC
j_gene: TRBJ2-7; d_gene: NA; len: 15; abundance: NA; v_gene: TRBV21-1; CDR3aa: CASSKPGLAGGEQYF; CDR3nt: TGTGCCAGCAGCAAACCGGGACTAGCGGGAGGCGAGCAGTACTTC
j_gene: TRBJ2-7; d_gene: NA; len: 14; abundance: NA; v_gene: TRBV7-2; CDR3aa: CASSLAGDRYEQYF; CDR3nt: TGTGCCAGCAGCTTAGCGGGAGATCGGTACGAGCAGTACTTC
j_gene: TRBJ2-7; d_gene: TRBD2; len: 18; abundance: NA; v_gene: TRBV7-9; CDR3aa: CASSPSRLAGNRSYEQYF; CDR3nt: TGTGCCAGCAGCCCCTCCAGGCTAGCGGGAAACAGAAGCTACGAGCAGTACTTC
j_gene: TRBJ2-1; d_gene: NA; len: 14; abundance: NA; v_gene: TRBV5-4; CDR3aa: CASSPWDIYNEQFF; CDR3nt: TGTGCCAGCAGCCCCTGGGACATTTACAATGAGCAGTTCTTC
j_gene: TRBJ1-2; d_gene: TRBD1; len: 15; abundance: NA; v_gene: TRBV28; CDR3aa: CASSSGQGALYGYTF; CDR3nt: TGTGCCAGCAGTTCCGGACAGGGGGCTCTCTATGGCTACACCTTC
j_gene: TRBJ2-3; d_gene: NA; len: 13; abundance: NA; v_gene: TRBV7-8; CDR3aa: CASSSDSGRAQYF; CDR3nt: TGTGCCAGCAGCTCCGATAGCGGCCGAGCGCAGTATTTT
j_gene: TRBJ2-7; d_gene: NA; len: 13; abundance: NA; v_gene: TRBV28; CDR3aa: CASSLSLNYEQYF; CDR3nt: TGTGCCAGCAGTTTATCCCTAAACTACGAGCAGTACTTC
j_gene: TRBJ2-1; d_gene: NA; len: 13; abundance: once; v_gene: TRBV18; CDR3aa: CASSPERDNEQFF; CDR3nt: TGTGCCAGCTCACCCGAACGGGACAATGAGCAGTTCTTC
j_gene: TRBJ2-2; d_gene: NA; len: 17; abundance: once; v_gene: TRBV28; CDR3aa: CASSWYPGTRNTGELFF; CDR3nt: TGTGCCAGCAGTTGGTACCCCGGGACTCGGAACACCGGGGAGCTGTTTTTT
j_gene: TRBJ2-7; d_gene: TRBD2; len: 15; abundance: NA; v_gene: TRBV7-2; CDR3aa: CASSLVAGGPREQYF; CDR3nt: TGTGCCAGCAGCTTAGTCGCGGGAGGGCCTAGGGAGCAGTACTTC
j_gene: TRBJ1-2; d_gene: NA; len: 13; abundance: NA; v_gene: TRBV28; CDR3aa: CASRPPKGRGYTF; CDR3nt: TGTGCCAGCAGACCACCTAAGGGGCGTGGCTACACCTTC
j_gene: TRBJ2-3; d_gene: TRBD2; len: 14; abundance: once; v_gene: TRBV30; CDR3aa: CAWSLTGGAHTQYF; CDR3nt: TGTGCCTGGAGTCTGACGGGAGGAGCACATACGCAGTATTTT
j_gene: TRBJ1-1; d_gene: NA; len: 16; abundance: NA; v_gene: TRBV5-1; CDR3aa: CASSPLGSAVGSQAFF; CDR3nt: TGCGCCAGCAGCCCCCTCGGAAGCGCTGTCGGTTCGCAAGCTTTCTTT
j_gene: TRBJ1-5; d_gene: NA; len: 14; abundance: NA; v_gene: TRBV5-1; CDR3aa: CASSLGGGNQPQHF; CDR3nt: TGCGCCAGCAGCTTGGGGGGGGGCAATCAGCCCCAGCATTTT
j_gene: TRBJ2-4; d_gene: TRBD2; len: 14; abundance: NA; v_gene: TRBV27; CDR3aa: CASSQREEQNIQYF; CDR3nt: TGTGCCAGCAGCCAACGGGAGGAGCAAAACATTCAGTACTTC
j_gene: TRBJ1-3; d_gene: TRBD1; len: 17; abundance: NA; v_gene: TRBV9; CDR3aa: CASSVEGQLDSGNTIYF; CDR3nt: TGTGCCAGCAGCGTGGAGGGACAGCTAGACTCTGGAAACACCATATATTTT
j_gene: TRBJ2-3; d_gene: NA; len: 15; abundance: NA; v_gene: TRBV28; CDR3aa: CASSPLGRPTDTQYF; CDR3nt: TGTGCCAGCAGCCCCTTAGGGAGACCCACAGATACGCAGTATTTT
j_gene: TRBJ2-7; d_gene: TRBD1; len: 15; abundance: NA; v_gene: TRBV19; CDR3aa: CASSQNPSATGGMYF; CDR3nt: TGTGCCAGTAGTCAAAATCCCTCCGCGACAGGGGGCATGTACTTC
j_gene: TRBJ2-7; d_gene: TRBD2; len: 12; abundance: NA; v_gene: TRBV19; CDR3aa: CASSISGGEQYF; CDR3nt: TGTGCCAGTAGTATATCGGGGGGCGAGCAGTACTTC
j_gene: TRBJ2-7; d_gene: TRBD2; len: 15; abundance: once; v_gene: TRBV2; CDR3aa: CASSRLAGTSYEQYF; CDR3nt: TGTGCCAGCAGTCGTCTAGCGGGCACCTCCTACGAGCAGTACTTC
j_gene: TRBJ2-1; d_gene: NA; len: 15; abundance: NA; v_gene: TRBV30; CDR3aa: CAWSEGVLRVGEQFF; CDR3nt: TGTGCCTGGAGTGAGGGGGTCCTCAGGGTGGGTGAGCAGTTCTTC
j_gene: TRBJ2-5; d_gene: NA; len: 16; abundance: once; v_gene: TRBV7-2; CDR3aa: CASSLGAGPHQETQYF; CDR3nt: TGTGCCAGCAGCTTAGGGGCGGGACCACATCAAGAGACCCAGTACTTC
j_gene: TRBJ2-3; d_gene: TRBD1; len: 14; abundance: once; v_gene: TRBV29-1; CDR3aa: CSVEPTGVWDTQYF; CDR3nt: TGCAGCGTTGAGCCCACAGGGGTCTGGGATACGCAGTATTTT
j_gene: TRBJ2-1; d_gene: NA; len: 10; abundance: few; v_gene: TRBV2; CDR3aa: CASLGNEQFF; CDR3nt: TGTGCCAGCCTAGGAAATGAGCAGTTCTTC
j_gene: TRBJ2-3; d_gene: TRBD2; len: 19; abundance: NA; v_gene: TRBV5-5; CDR3aa: CASSLRSTTSGRGLDTQYF; CDR3nt: TGTGCCAGCAGCTTGCGATCAACGACTAGCGGGAGGGGGCTAGATACGCAGTATTTT
j_gene: TRBJ2-3; d_gene: TRBD2; len: 18; abundance: NA; v_gene: TRBV7-2; CDR3aa: CASSFNRLAGESTDTQYF; CDR3nt: TGTGCCAGCAGCTTTAATCGACTAGCGGGAGAAAGCACAGATACGCAGTATTTT
j_gene: TRBJ1-3; d_gene: NA; len: 15; abundance: NA; v_gene: TRBV6-5; CDR3aa: CASKVGALGGNTIYF; CDR3nt: TGTGCCAGCAAAGTAGGGGCTCTGGGTGGAAACACCATATATTTT
j_gene: TRBJ2-1; d_gene: TRBD2; len: 16; abundance: NA; v_gene: TRBV9; CDR3aa: CASSVGLAGGRDEQFF; CDR3nt: TGTGCCAGCAGCGTAGGGCTAGCGGGAGGGAGGGATGAGCAGTTCTTC
j_gene: TRBJ1-4; d_gene: TRBD1; len: 16; abundance: NA; v_gene: TRBV11-2; CDR3aa: CASSPGQGITNEKLFF; CDR3nt: TGTGCCAGCAGCCCAGGACAGGGCATTACTAATGAAAAACTGTTTTTT
j_gene: TRBJ1-5; d_gene: NA; len: 14; abundance: few; v_gene: TRBV15; CDR3aa: CATSRDRGNQPQHF; CDR3nt: TGTGCCACCAGCAGAGATCGAGGAAATCAGCCCCAGCATTTT
j_gene: TRBJ2-3; d_gene: TRBD2; len: 14; abundance: NA; v_gene: TRBV4-2; CDR3aa: CASSRRLAGDTQYF; CDR3nt: TGTGCCAGCAGCCGCCGACTAGCGGGAGATACGCAGTATTTT
j_gene: TRBJ2-1; d_gene: TRBD2; len: 17; abundance: NA; v_gene: TRBV12-5; CDR3aa: CASGLSLAGGPYNEQFF; CDR3nt: TGTGCTAGTGGTTTGTCCCTAGCGGGAGGGCCTTACAATGAGCAGTTCTTC
j_gene: TRBJ1-2; d_gene: TRBD1; len: 19; abundance: NA; v_gene: TRBV28; CDR3aa: CASSSPGSRDRGLGYGYTF; CDR3nt: TGTGCCAGCAGTTCCCCCGGGTCCCGGGACAGGGGGCTCGGCTATGGCTACACCTTC
j_gene: TRBJ1-4; d_gene: NA; len: 15; abundance: NA; v_gene: TRBV18; CDR3aa: CASSPATIEGQKLFF; CDR3nt: TGTGCCAGCTCACCGGCGACAATTGAGGGTCAAAAACTGTTTTTT
j_gene: TRBJ2-7; d_gene: TRBD2; len: 14; abundance: NA; v_gene: TRBV5-4; CDR3aa: CASSTTSGPYEQYF; CDR3nt: TGTGCCAGCAGCACAACTAGCGGGCCCTACGAGCAGTACTTC
j_gene: TRBJ2-7; d_gene: NA; len: 12; abundance: NA; v_gene: TRBV5-6; CDR3aa: CASSYSGREQYF; CDR3nt: TGTGCCAGCAGCTATTCAGGGAGGGAGCAGTACTTC
j_gene: TRBJ2-2; d_gene: TRBD2; len: 17; abundance: once; v_gene: TRBV7-9; CDR3aa: CASRRTSGRAGDGELFF; CDR3nt: TGTGCCAGCAGAAGAACGAGCGGGAGGGCGGGGGACGGGGAGCTGTTTTTT